These 17 T cell receptor beta chains share one sample of origin, sequenced in a study of OX40 agonist ivuxolimab in advanced cancers. The method was immunoSEQ multiplex PCR; TCRdb's version includes in-frame clones alone and lacks a portion of them. The sample lists over 85,000 clones; over 75% were seen once. Sequenced here: CD4+ or CD8+ T cells sorted from blood, sampled in a trial of the OX40 agonist ivuxolimab. Source of these receptors: an adult with an advanced solid tumor such as melanoma, head and neck, liver or kidney cancer.

This rearrangement joins TRBV2 to TRBJ2-1; 11 bases map to TRBD2. Per the germline V gene, CDR1 is SNHLY and CDR2 is FYNNEI. The CDR3 runs 15 residues. V gave up 3 bases and J gave up 5 bases; unmatched junction bases: 3. The CDR3 reads CASSEGTSGNNEQFF. CDR3 sequence (DNA): TGTGCCAGCAGTGAGGGGACTAGCGGTAACAATGAGCAGTTCTTC.

The chain links TRBV19 to TRBJ2-3, with D uncertain. This CDR3 has 13 amino acids. CDR1 is LNHDA and CDR2 is SQIVND in the germline V gene (reference sequence). Between the trimmed V and J ends, which lost 6 bases and 0 bases, there was a span of 7 bases. DNA for the CDR3: TGTGCCAGTAGGGCGAGAAGCACAGATACGCAGTATTTT. Protein: CASRARSTDTQYF.

The chain is built from TRBV5-6 and TRBJ2-3, with a possible D match to TRBD2 (6 bases). The CDR3 has 16 residues. With 4 bases removed from V and 0 bases from J, the gap between germline ends came to 15 bases. Germline V gene sequence: CDR1 SGHDT, CDR2 YYEEEE. As DNA, the CDR3 is TGTGCCAGCAGCGAACTAGGGGACTCGAGCACAGATACGCAGTATTTT. As protein: CASSELGDSSTDTQYF.

This clone was seen only once. The chain carries TRBV28 and TRBJ1-2, with D possibly matching TRBD1 (5 bases). Germline V gene sequence: CDR1 MDHEN, CDR2 SYDVKM. V was cut by 3 bases and J by 8 bases, with 13 bases left in between. This CDR3 comprises 13 residues. This chain's CDR3 is CASSFLGVGGYTF. Written as DNA, the CDR3 is TGTGCCAGCAGTTTCCTAGGGGTAGGAGGCTACACCTTC.

The J gene is TRBJ1-2, the V gene TRBV7-9; no reliable D call. The V end was cut by 3 bases, the J end by 9 bases, with 20 bases between. The CDR3 is 15 residues long. Per the germline V gene, CDR1 is SEHNR and CDR2 is FQNEAQ (reference sequence). The CDR3 DNA sequence: TGTGCCAGCAGCTTCCCCTCCGGTTCCAGAGGCAGCTACACCTTC. Its protein is CASSFPSGSRGSYTF.

The chain uses TRBV19 and TRBJ2-5; maybe TRBD1 (6 bases). Between the trimmed V and J ends, which lost 5 bases and 5 bases, there was a span of 15 bases. The CDR3 has 14 amino acids. CDR1 and CDR2 from the germline V gene are LNHDA and SQIVND (reference sequence). Here the CDR3 reads CASSYSQGRETQYF. CDR3 nucleotide sequence: TGTGCCAGTAGTTACTCACAGGGCAGGGAGACCCAGTACTTC.

Notes on this clone: Compared with germline, one end of the junction differs, possibly owing to a read error. This chain connects TRBV23-1 to TRBJ1-4, with 10 bases matching TRBD1. TRBV23-1 is labeled an ORF, and its function is uncertain. The CDR3 runs to 19 residues. The CDR3 nucleotides are TGCGCCAGCAGTCAATCGTTTGTTGTACAGGGACAGGGGAAAGAAAAACCGTTTTTT. It specifies CASSQSFVVQGQGKEKPFF.

The rearrangement uses TRBV5-6 and TRBJ2-1, with D maybe TRBD2 (6 bases). CDR1 and CDR2 from the germline V gene are SGHDT and YYEEEE. V shed 1 base and J shed 10 bases, with 9 bases lying between them. This CDR3 region has 12 residues. The CDR3 DNA sequence: TGTGCCAGCAGCTTGCCTGCGGGAGAGCAGTTCTTC. Amino acids: CASSLPAGEQFF.

V is TRBV10-2 and J is TRBJ2-1; 12 bases match TRBD2. V shed 8 bases and J 4 bases; nucleotides not matched to a gene: 6. Germline V CDR1 and CDR2: WSHSY, SAAADI. There are 15 residues in the CDR3. The DNA of the CDR3 is TGCGCCAGCTCCTCTAGCGGGAGGGCGTACAATGAGCAGTTCTTC. Translation: CASSSSGRAYNEQFF.

The V gene is TRBV11-1, the J gene TRBJ2-5; D is undetermined. Deletions cut 3 bases from V and 5 bases from J, with 13 bases between. This CDR3 has 14 residues. From germline, CDR1 is SGHAT and CDR2 FQDESV (reference sequence). The CDR3 DNA follows: TGTGCCAGCAGCTTGCCGGGTTTCGGGGAGACCCAGTACTTC. Translation: CASSLPGFGETQYF.

The CDR3 sequence: CAISVGQGVFRTDTQYF. Here the CDR3 DNA reads TGTGCCATCAGCGTAGGACAGGGGGTGTTTCGCACAGATACGCAGTATTTT. The V and J genes are TRBV10-3 and TRBJ2-3; 10 bases are shared with TRBD1. With V trimmed by 6 bases and J by 1 base, 10 bases remained unmatched. Germline V gene data show CDR1 as ENHRY and CDR2 as SYGVKD. This CDR3 contains 17 residues.

The V call is TRBV6-5, the J call TRBJ2-3, with TRBD2 as a possible D gene (6 bases). The CDR3 totals 16 residues. From germline, CDR1 is MNHEY and CDR2 SVGAGI. V gave up 0 bases and J gave up 0 bases, with 10 bases separating them. The CDR3 DNA reads TGTGCCAGCAGTTACTCAAGGACTACTAGCACAGATACGCAGTATTTT. It specifies CASSYSRTTSTDTQYF.

This clone appeared a single time. This chain joins TRBV6-5 and TRBJ2-1, with 8 bases matching TRBD1. This CDR3 comprises 15 residues. Germline lookup yields CDR1 MNHEY and CDR2 SVGAGI. J gave up 5 bases and V 6 bases, and 9 bases lay outside the gene matches. The CDR3 loop reads CASSPAGQGHNEQFF. The CDR3 nucleotides read TGTGCCAGCAGCCCGGCCGGACAGGGTCACAATGAGCAGTTCTTC.

The J gene is TRBJ1-5, the V gene TRBV28; D gene uncertain. The CDR3 is 13 residues long. The V end was cut by 5 bases, the J end by 0 bases, with 5 bases between. CDR1 MDHEN and CDR2 SYDVKM come from the germline V gene. CDR3: CASSRTSNQPQHF. CDR3 sequence (DNA): TGTGCCAGCAGTCGCACTAGCAATCAGCCCCAGCATTTT.

This clone was recorded only once. The V gene is TRBV7-9, the J gene TRBJ2-5; D is perhaps TRBD2 (5 bases). Germline CDR1 reads SEHNR; CDR2 reads FQNEAQ (reference sequence). Trimming removed 1 base at V and 5 bases at J, with 14 bases between. This CDR3 has 15 amino acids. CDR3 nucleotides: TGTGCCAGCAGCTTAGGTATACGGGGTCCCGAGACCCAGTACTTC. Translating gives CASSLGIRGPETQYF.

The V gene is TRBV6-5, the J gene TRBJ2-5, with D possibly matching TRBD1 (6 bases). This CDR3 comprises 15 residues. The ends were cut back, 2 bases at V and 5 bases at J, with 15 bases in the middle. Per germline, CDR1 MNHEY and CDR2 SVGAGI. The CDR3, as DNA: TGTGCCAGCAGTTACCAACAGGGCCAGGGGGAGACCCAGTACTTC. Translated: CASSYQQGQGETQYF.

The genes are TRBV15 and TRBJ2-6; no reliable D call. CDR1 and CDR2 (germline): LNHNV, YYDKDF (reference sequence). Trimming removed 2 bases from V and 2 bases from J, with 7 bases in between. The CDR3 has 15 residues. The CDR3 DNA sequence: TGTGCCACCAGCAGACGAGGTGCTGGGGCCAACGTCCTGACTTTC. Translating gives CATSRRGAGANVLTF.